This TCR beta chain was identified during a study of blood T cell repertoires in COVID-19. Study summary: Sites across the United States, Italy and Spain contributed samples from acute and convalescent COVID-19.

Authors' methods: Amplification of reference gene primers provided the estimated nucleated cell counts. The table came from immunoSEQ multiplex PCR; TCRdb's copy has only in-frame clones and leaves some out. That table furnishes V, J and clone size, whereas the DNA furnished D and trimming. The sample lists over 50,000 clones, around 87% occurring once. V lost 5 bases and J 7 bases, leaving 20 bases between the germline ends. Per the germline V gene, CDR1 is LNHDA and CDR2 is SQIVND (reference sequence). The CDR3 has 15 amino acids. The genes are TRBV19 and TRBJ2-5; D may be TRBD1 (6 bases). This clonotype originated in a man aged 55 to 69 with acute or convalescent COVID-19. Sequencing was carried out using peripheral blood. In DNA, the CDR3 is TGTGCCAGTAGTGATACAGGGACGCTGATGGGGACCCAGTACTTC. This encodes CASSDTGTLMGTQYF.